A selection of T cell receptor beta chains follows, all from one sample in a study of blood T cell repertoires in COVID-19. The protocol was immunoSEQ multiplex PCR, while the TCRdb copy is restricted to in-frame clones and leaves out a portion. This table holds roughly 330,000 clones, roughly 87% found once. The source material was peripheral blood. The receptor source for this set is a man aged 30 to 39 with COVID-19, enrolled during active disease. The CDR3 runs from the conserved cysteine through the conserved F or W. The D gene is left open where the match is weak. Where a row states a size, it is once, few, many or the class of an expanded clone; other rows omit it.

. | TRBJ2-3 | TRBV5-1 | TRBD2 | CASSLGLAGPEDTQYF | TGCGCCAGCAGCTTGGGACTAGCGGGACCGGAAGATACGCAGTATTTT
. | TRBJ2-7 | TRBV6-5 | TRBD1 | CASRRLPGDRYEQYF | TGTGCCAGCAGACGCCTTCCTGGGGACAGATACGAGCAGTACTTC
. | TRBJ2-7 | TRBV2 | . | CASIRREVAYEQYF | TGTGCCAGCATACGGAGGGAAGTGGCCTACGAGCAGTACTTC
once | TRBJ1-3 | TRBV6-2/TRBV6-3 | . | CASSYGGASGNTIYF | TGTGCCAGCAGTTACGGGGGCGCGTCGGGAAACACCATATATTTT
. | TRBJ2-1 | TRBV27 | TRBD2 | CASSLSAGETYNEQFF | TGTGCCAGCAGTTTATCTGCGGGAGAAACCTACAATGAGCAGTTCTTC
. | TRBJ1-5 | TRBV5-6 | TRBD1 | CASSSKEQGAGYQPQHF | TGTGCCAGCAGCTCGAAAGAACAGGGGGCCGGTTATCAGCCCCAGCATTTT
few | TRBJ1-1 | TRBV18 | . | CASSPAGRTEAFF | TGTGCCAGCTCACCAGCAGGGCGCACTGAAGCTTTCTTT
. | TRBJ1-4 | TRBV27 | . | CVAGGTNEKLFF | TGTGTCGCGGGGGGTACTAATGAAAAACTGTTTTTT
. | TRBJ1-5 | TRBV19 | TRBD1 | CASTGTADPSYSNQPQHF | TGTGCCAGTACGGGGACAGCCGATCCCTCTTATAGCAATCAGCCCCAGCATTTT
few | TRBJ2-3 | TRBV27 | TRBD1 | CASSGQGINTQYF | TGTGCCAGTTCAGGACAGGGAATAAATACGCAGTATTTT
. | TRBJ2-2 | TRBV24-1 | . | CATSDSRAPNTGELFF | TGTGCCACCAGTGATTCCAGGGCCCCGAACACCGGGGAGCTGTTTTTT
. | TRBJ2-1 | TRBV18 | . | CASSQTGNEQFF | TGTGCCAGCTCACAAACAGGGAATGAGCAGTTCTTC
. | TRBJ1-1 | TRBV6-2/TRBV6-3 | TRBD1 | CASSYHRTGTNTEAFF | TGTGCCAGCAGTTACCACCGGACAGGGACGAACACTGAAGCTTTCTTT
. | TRBJ2-3 | TRBV5-1 | . | CASGRSGSDTQYF | TGCGCCAGCGGTCGTTCGGGGTCGGATACGCAGTATTTT
. | TRBJ2-7 | TRBV10-3 | TRBD2 | CAISEGGGGYEQYF | TGTGCCATCAGTGAGGGCGGGGGAGGATACGAGCAGTACTTC
few | TRBJ1-3 | TRBV19 | . | CASSILQGSGNTIYF | TGTGCCAGTAGTATATTACAGGGATCTGGAAACACCATATATTTT
. | TRBJ1-5 | TRBV19 | TRBD1 | CASSNTGGNQPQHF | TGTGCCAGTAGTAATACAGGGGGAAATCAGCCCCAGCATTTT
. | TRBJ2-3 | TRBV9 | . | CASSVDRGTDTQYF | TGTGCCAGCAGCGTAGACAGGGGCACAGATACGCAGTATTTT
. | TRBJ2-2 | TRBV6-1 | . | CASSAAWGRTTGELFF | TGTGCCAGCAGTGCGGCCTGGGGGCGAACCACCGGGGAGCTGTTTTTT
. | TRBJ2-7 | TRBV19 | TRBD1 | CASSIPGQGTYEQYF | TGTGCCAGTAGTATACCGGGACAGGGTACCTACGAGCAGTACTTC
. | TRBJ2-5 | TRBV3-1/TRBV3-2 | . | CAGEGSQTQYF | TGTGCCGGGGAAGGGAGCCAGACCCAGTACTTC
. | TRBJ2-1 | TRBV12-3/TRBV12-4 | . | CASSPRVGEQFF | TGTGCCAGCAGCCCTCGGGTAGGTGAGCAGTTCTTC
. | TRBJ2-5 | TRBV7-3 | . | CASSTTTGETQYF | TGTGCCAGCAGCACAACTACGGGGGAGACCCAGTACTTC
. | TRBJ2-7 | TRBV21-1 | . | CASNCSRISYEQYF | TGTGCCAGCAATTGTTCGAGGATTTCCTACGAGCAGTACTTC
. | TRBJ2-7 | TRBV6-1 | TRBD1 | CASRTGLDEQYF | TGTGCCAGCAGGACAGGGCTTGACGAGCAGTACTTC